The present T cell receptor beta chain was sequenced within a study of blood T cell repertoires in COVID-19. Authors' methods: By means of reference gene primer amplification, nucleated cell counts were estimated. Here immunoSEQ multiplex PCR was the method, and the copy in TCRdb shows in-frame clones only, minus some. Clone size and V and J calls were adopted from that table, with D and trimming inferred from the DNA. Found here are fewer than 300,000 clones, about nine tenths of them singletons; the top ten hold 11%. The Seattle patients, enrolled during active infection, were followed longitudinally. This CDR3 has 14 amino acids. Germline loops: CDR1 MNHEY, CDR2 SMNVEV (reference sequence). Trimming pared 3 bases from V and 7 bases from J, leaving 10 bases between.

This chain uses TRBV27 with TRBJ1-6; D might be TRBD1 (6 bases). The TCR originated in a man aged 50-59 years with COVID-19, enrolled during active disease. What was sequenced was peripheral blood. Here the CDR3 DNA reads TGTGCCAGCAGTTTGGGGGGGGCGAATTCACCCCTCCACTTT. It translates to CASSLGGANSPLHF.